One sample yielded the 5 T cell receptor beta chains listed below, sequenced in a study of spatial heterogeneity in lung cancer. Time point defined: sample taken at primary tumor resection. Whole RNA obtained from tumor, nontumor lung or frozen PBMC underwent sequencing without sorting. Using its own MiXCR run on the 5' RACE reads, TCRdb lists one record per CDR3 protein. This table holds around 60,000 distinct CDR3 sequences, roughly 7.9% found once. The sequencing used PBMCs, collected at surgery. These receptors originate from a female donor with early-stage non-small cell lung cancer.

The gene calls are TRBV6-2 or TRBV6-3 and TRBJ2-7, with D possibly being TRBD2 (5 bases). The CDR3 has 16 residues. The V and J ends lost 5 bases and 5 bases respectively, with 22 bases between them. Germline assignment: CDR1 MNHEY and CDR2 SVGEGT. CDR3 loop: CASSTRPGFKSHEQYF. The DNA for the CDR3 is TGTGCCAGCAGTACTCGTCCGGGATTCAAGAGCCACGAGCAGTACTTC.

The table lists this clonotype with a few counts. V gene TRBV12-3 or TRBV12-4 combines with J gene TRBJ2-7, with 8 nucleotides matching TRBD2. J was trimmed by 6 bases and V by 5 bases; bases with no gene match: 3. This CDR3 comprises 12 residues. Here the CDR3 reads CASSLAGGEQYV. The CDR3 nucleotides are TGTGCCAGCAGTCTTGCGGGGGGCGAGCAGTACGTC.

In its sample, this clonotype was seen once. The J gene is TRBJ2-7, the V gene TRBV19, with 8 bases identical to TRBD1. Trimming at V came to 8 bases and at J to 2 bases, leaving 14 bases not matched to a gene. The CDR3 totals 16 residues. In germline, CDR1 is LNHDA, CDR2 SQIVND (reference sequence). CDR3 region: CASLARTGTGTYEQYF. The CDR3 DNA reads as TGTGCCAGTTTAGCCAGGACCGGGACAGGCACCTACGAGCAGTACTTC.

This clonotype was counted a few times. The chain combines TRBV24-1 with TRBJ2-3; 9 bases map to TRBD2. Germline assignment: CDR1 KGHDR and CDR2 SFDVKD. Trimming took 5 bases from V and 0 from J; bases not matched to a gene: 8. This CDR3 comprises 17 residues. The DNA for the CDR3 is TGTGCCACCAGTGCCGCGGGAGGGCCCGGAAGCACAGATACGCAGTATTTT. It codes for CATSAAGGPGSTDTQYF.

This clonotype turned up a few times. V is TRBV5-1 and J is TRBJ1-2, with D perhaps matching TRBD1 (5 bases). Germline V CDR1 and CDR2: SGHRS, YFSETQ. This CDR3 has 13 amino acids. Between the trimmed V and J ends, which lost 4 bases and 4 bases, there was a span of 11 bases. The CDR3 DNA follows: TGCGCCAGCAGCCCCGGGGGGGGCTATGGCTACACCTTC. This translates into CASSPGGGYGYTF.